A selection of T cell receptor beta chains follows, all from one sample in a study of T cells in Graves' hyperthyroidism and ophthalmopathy. TCRdb recomputed calls from the multiplex PCR reads with MiXCR, one row per CDR3 protein. The data contain some 770,000 distinct CDR3 sequences, roughly 15% of them singletons. The specimen sequenced was blood. These receptors came from a man aged 18-30 years with Graves' hyperthyroidism. CDR3s include the opening cysteine and the closing phenylalanine or tryptophan. The D gene is left open where the match is weak. Where a row states a size, it is once, few, many or the class of an expanded clone; other rows omit it.

clone_size: few; d_call: NA; v_call: TRBV3-1; j_call: TRBJ1-2; cdr3_aa: CASSQAQGPFGYGYTF; cdr3_nt: TGTGCCAGCAGCCAAGCGCAGGGGCCCTTCGGGTATGGCTACACCTTC
clone_size: many; d_call: TRBD1; v_call: TRBV2; j_call: TRBJ2-7; cdr3_aa: CASTKQGSEQYF; cdr3_nt: TGTGCCAGCACCAAACAGGGGAGCGAGCAGTACTTC
clone_size: NA; d_call: NA; v_call: TRBV6-1; j_call: TRBJ1-6; cdr3_aa: CASRTGDKVALHF; cdr3_nt: TGTGCCAGCAGAACGGGGGATAAAGTGGCCCTCCACTTT
clone_size: many; d_call: TRBD1; v_call: TRBV12-3/TRBV12-4; j_call: TRBJ1-5; cdr3_aa: CASSLTGVTNQPQHF; cdr3_nt: TGTGCCAGCAGTCTGACAGGGGTTACCAATCAGCCCCAGCATTTT
clone_size: many; d_call: TRBD1; v_call: TRBV27; j_call: TRBJ2-7; cdr3_aa: CASSRQGEIYEQYF; cdr3_nt: TGTGCCAGCAGTAGACAGGGGGAAATCTACGAGCAGTACTTC
clone_size: NA; d_call: TRBD1; v_call: TRBV27; j_call: TRBJ1-2; cdr3_aa: CASRYGQGYGYTF; cdr3_nt: TGTGCCAGCAGATATGGACAGGGCTATGGCTACACCTTC
clone_size: NA; d_call: TRBD1; v_call: TRBV28; j_call: TRBJ2-7; cdr3_aa: CASSGPGQVGYEQYF; cdr3_nt: TGTGCCAGCAGCGGGCCGGGACAGGTCGGTTACGAGCAGTACTTC
clone_size: NA; d_call: NA; v_call: TRBV7-2; j_call: TRBJ2-7; cdr3_aa: CASSFRDGTYEQYF; cdr3_nt: TGTGCCAGCAGCTTCCGGGACGGTACCTACGAGCAGTACTTC
clone_size: NA; d_call: NA; v_call: TRBV6-1; j_call: TRBJ1-4; cdr3_aa: CASSLTGTIKEKLFF; cdr3_nt: TGTGCCAGCAGTTTAACCGGGACTATCAAGGAAAAACTGTTTTTT
clone_size: NA; d_call: NA; v_call: TRBV27; j_call: TRBJ1-6; cdr3_aa: CASSFSRDGSPLHF; cdr3_nt: TGTGCCAGCAGTTTTTCCAGGGATGGTTCACCCCTCCACTTT
clone_size: few; d_call: NA; v_call: TRBV25-1; j_call: TRBJ2-4; cdr3_aa: CASSELEIQYF; cdr3_nt: TGTGCCAGCAGTGAATTGGAAATTCAGTACTTC
clone_size: NA; d_call: TRBD1; v_call: TRBV4-1; j_call: TRBJ1-5; cdr3_aa: CASSQDVAGGRAQHF; cdr3_nt: TGCGCCAGCAGCCAAGACGTTGCAGGGGGTAGAGCCCAGCATTTT
clone_size: NA; d_call: TRBD1; v_call: TRBV24-1; j_call: TRBJ1-5; cdr3_aa: CATSGGARGRMGQPQHF; cdr3_nt: TGTGCCACCAGTGGTGGTGCCAGGGGGCGAATGGGCCAGCCCCAGCATTTT
clone_size: NA; d_call: NA; v_call: TRBV28; j_call: TRBJ2-7; cdr3_aa: CASSFPRRESYEQYF; cdr3_nt: TGTGCCAGCAGTTTCCCCCGGCGGGAATCCTACGAGCAGTACTTC
clone_size: few; d_call: TRBD1; v_call: TRBV6-9; j_call: TRBJ1-6; cdr3_aa: CASSYGTGSGSPLHF; cdr3_nt: TGTGCCAGCAGTTACGGGACAGGATCTGGTTCACCCCTCCACTTT
clone_size: NA; d_call: TRBD2; v_call: TRBV2; j_call: TRBJ2-5; cdr3_aa: CASSTSGGQETQYF; cdr3_nt: TGTGCCAGCAGCACTAGCGGTGGCCAAGAGACCCAGTACTTC
clone_size: many; d_call: TRBD2; v_call: TRBV28; j_call: TRBJ2-3; cdr3_aa: CASSSVSGSTDTQYF; cdr3_nt: TGTGCCAGCAGTAGCGTTAGCGGGAGCACAGATACGCAGTATTTT
clone_size: NA; d_call: NA; v_call: TRBV28; j_call: TRBJ2-7; cdr3_aa: CASSLFVDGNYEQYF; cdr3_nt: TGTGCCAGCAGTTTGTTTGTGGACGGGAACTACGAGCAGTACTTC
clone_size: NA; d_call: TRBD1; v_call: TRBV12-3/TRBV12-4; j_call: TRBJ2-7; cdr3_aa: CASSLSSPGGAGEQYF; cdr3_nt: TGTGCCAGCAGTTTAAGTTCGCCAGGGGGCGCGGGGGAGCAGTACTTC
clone_size: NA; d_call: NA; v_call: TRBV29-1; j_call: TRBJ2-7; cdr3_aa: CSVVSGDEQYF; cdr3_nt: TGCAGCGTTGTTTCAGGTGACGAGCAGTACTTC
clone_size: NA; d_call: TRBD2; v_call: TRBV20-1; j_call: TRBJ2-7; cdr3_aa: CSARILLAGGYEQYF; cdr3_nt: TGCAGTGCTAGAATCTTACTAGCGGGAGGCTACGAGCAGTACTTC
clone_size: few; d_call: TRBD1; v_call: TRBV27; j_call: TRBJ1-5; cdr3_aa: CASSWTGMDQPQHF; cdr3_nt: TGTGCCAGCAGTTGGACAGGGATGGATCAGCCCCAGCATTTT
clone_size: few; d_call: TRBD1; v_call: TRBV6-2/TRBV6-3; j_call: TRBJ1-5; cdr3_aa: CASSYATGDQPQHF; cdr3_nt: TGTGCCAGCAGTTACGCTACAGGGGATCAGCCCCAGCATTTT
clone_size: many; d_call: TRBD2; v_call: TRBV2; j_call: TRBJ2-1; cdr3_aa: CASRGEGLGEQFF; cdr3_nt: TGTGCCAGCAGGGGGGAGGGTCTGGGAGAGCAGTTCTTC
clone_size: NA; d_call: TRBD2; v_call: TRBV27; j_call: TRBJ2-2; cdr3_aa: CASSLFGLADTGELFF; cdr3_nt: TGTGCCAGCAGTTTATTTGGCCTAGCGGACACCGGGGAGCTGTTTTTT
clone_size: NA; d_call: TRBD2; v_call: TRBV4-1; j_call: TRBJ2-1; cdr3_aa: CASSQDGLAEYNEQFF; cdr3_nt: TGCGCCAGCAGCCAAGATGGGCTAGCGGAGTACAATGAGCAGTTCTTC
clone_size: NA; d_call: NA; v_call: TRBV28; j_call: TRBJ2-7; cdr3_aa: CASSLTLDPGLRYEQYF; cdr3_nt: TGTGCCAGCAGTTTAACGCTCGATCCGGGACTCCGCTACGAGCAGTACTTC
clone_size: many; d_call: NA; v_call: TRBV29-1; j_call: TRBJ2-3; cdr3_aa: CSADIGPADTQYF; cdr3_nt: TGCAGCGCCGACATAGGGCCCGCAGATACGCAGTATTTT
clone_size: NA; d_call: NA; v_call: TRBV5-6; j_call: TRBJ2-7; cdr3_aa: CASSLGHATEQYF; cdr3_nt: TGTGCCAGCAGCTTAGGACATGCGACCGAGCAGTACTTC
clone_size: NA; d_call: TRBD1; v_call: TRBV12-3/TRBV12-4; j_call: TRBJ1-5; cdr3_aa: CASSSMTGGGRPQHF; cdr3_nt: TGTGCCAGCAGTAGCATGACAGGGGGCGGGCGGCCCCAGCATTTT
clone_size: NA; d_call: TRBD1; v_call: TRBV9; j_call: TRBJ2-2; cdr3_aa: CASSVGTGGAYNRTGELFF; cdr3_nt: TGTGCCAGCAGCGTAGGGACAGGGGGCGCCTACAATCGCACCGGGGAGCTGTTTTTT
clone_size: NA; d_call: NA; v_call: TRBV11-2; j_call: TRBJ1-2; cdr3_aa: CASSLDTGKSYGYTF; cdr3_nt: TGTGCCAGCAGCTTAGACACAGGGAAATCCTATGGCTACACCTTC
clone_size: once; d_call: TRBD2; v_call: TRBV2; j_call: TRBJ2-1; cdr3_aa: CASRLSGLASNEQFF; cdr3_nt: TGTGCCAGCCGCCTCTCGGGACTAGCTTCTAATGAGCAGTTCTTC
clone_size: many; d_call: TRBD1; v_call: TRBV28; j_call: TRBJ2-7; cdr3_aa: CASSLFPGTGYEQYF; cdr3_nt: TGTGCCAGCAGTTTATTTCCCGGGACAGGCTACGAGCAGTACTTC
clone_size: many; d_call: TRBD1; v_call: TRBV2; j_call: TRBJ2-2; cdr3_aa: CASQQGRNTGELFF; cdr3_nt: TGTGCCAGCCAACAGGGGCGTAACACCGGGGAGCTGTTTTTT
clone_size: many; d_call: NA; v_call: TRBV2; j_call: TRBJ2-5; cdr3_aa: CASSPRGGGETQYF; cdr3_nt: TGTGCCAGCAGCCCCAGGGGCGGCGGGGAGACCCAGTACTTC
clone_size: few; d_call: NA; v_call: TRBV19; j_call: TRBJ2-2; cdr3_aa: CASTPGPSYGELFF; cdr3_nt: TGTGCCAGTACTCCGGGACCTTCTTACGGGGAGCTGTTTTTT
clone_size: many; d_call: TRBD2; v_call: TRBV7-2; j_call: TRBJ2-7; cdr3_aa: CASSISGTSFGFYEQYF; cdr3_nt: TGTGCCAGCAGCATCTCCGGGACTAGCTTTGGGTTCTACGAGCAGTACTTC
clone_size: many; d_call: TRBD2; v_call: TRBV28; j_call: TRBJ2-1; cdr3_aa: CASSLGLAAAYNEQFF; cdr3_nt: TGTGCCAGCAGTTTAGGGCTAGCGGCTGCGTACAATGAGCAGTTCTTC
clone_size: few; d_call: NA; v_call: TRBV19; j_call: TRBJ1-5; cdr3_aa: CASSIGGASGQPQHF; cdr3_nt: TGTGCCAGTAGTATTGGGGGGGCGTCTGGTCAGCCCCAGCATTTT
clone_size: many; d_call: TRBD2; v_call: TRBV6-1; j_call: TRBJ2-7; cdr3_aa: CASSAGTSADYEQYF; cdr3_nt: TGTGCCAGCAGCGCCGGGACTAGTGCCGATTACGAGCAGTACTTC
clone_size: many; d_call: TRBD2; v_call: TRBV7-2; j_call: TRBJ2-5; cdr3_aa: CASSPGSGRKETQYF; cdr3_nt: TGTGCCAGCAGCCCTGGGAGCGGGAGAAAAGAGACCCAGTACTTC
clone_size: many; d_call: TRBD1; v_call: TRBV28; j_call: TRBJ2-7; cdr3_aa: CASSSQTGTGMYEQYF; cdr3_nt: TGTGCCAGCAGTTCACAAACCGGGACAGGGATGTACGAGCAGTACTTC
clone_size: NA; d_call: NA; v_call: TRBV27; j_call: TRBJ2-2; cdr3_aa: CASSLYPGAGELFF; cdr3_nt: TGTGCCAGCAGTTTATACCCCGGGGCCGGGGAGCTGTTTTTT
clone_size: NA; d_call: TRBD1; v_call: TRBV24-1; j_call: TRBJ1-2; cdr3_aa: CATSDVPGQGSYGYTF; cdr3_nt: TGTGCCACCAGTGACGTCCCGGGACAGGGATCCTATGGCTACACCTTC
clone_size: few; d_call: NA; v_call: TRBV10-3; j_call: TRBJ2-6; cdr3_aa: CAINSGANVLTF; cdr3_nt: TGTGCCATCAACTCTGGGGCCAACGTCCTGACTTTC
clone_size: few; d_call: TRBD2; v_call: TRBV6-1; j_call: TRBJ2-5; cdr3_aa: CASSPPTSGREQYF; cdr3_nt: TGTGCCAGCAGCCCCCCAACTAGCGGGAGAGAGCAGTACTTC
clone_size: many; d_call: NA; v_call: TRBV28; j_call: TRBJ1-5; cdr3_aa: CASSLGQVSQPQHF; cdr3_nt: TGTGCCAGCAGCCTGGGACAAGTTAGTCAGCCCCAGCATTTT